A selection of T cell receptor beta chains follows, all from one sample in a study of cytomegalovirus exposure and HLA in healthy donors. The assay was immunoSEQ multiplex PCR, and TCRdb's table has in-frame clones only and misses some. The sample consists of 250,000 or so clones, nearly 95% of them appearing once. Sample: PBMCs. Receptors originate from a girl aged 2-9 years in good health and CMV-seronegative. The CDR3 runs from the conserved cysteine through the conserved F or W. A D gene is named only where the DNA matches it firmly.

cdr3_length: 14
j_call: TRBJ2-1
v_call: TRBV10-3
d_call: NA
cdr3_aa: CAISDQETYNEQFF

cdr3_length: 13
j_call: TRBJ2-1
v_call: TRBV2
d_call: TRBD2
cdr3_aa: CASRAGLYNEQFF

cdr3_length: 14
j_call: TRBJ1-4
v_call: TRBV28
d_call: NA
cdr3_aa: CASVDSAWVEKLFF

cdr3_length: 16
j_call: TRBJ2-5
v_call: TRBV4-1
d_call: TRBD2
cdr3_aa: CASSGPSGGPGETQYF

cdr3_length: 13
j_call: TRBJ2-1
v_call: TRBV18
d_call: NA
cdr3_aa: CASSPAEDNEQFF

cdr3_length: 15
j_call: TRBJ2-1
v_call: TRBV27
d_call: TRBD2
cdr3_aa: CASSLMAGGVNEQFF

cdr3_length: 14
j_call: TRBJ2-7
v_call: TRBV5-6
d_call: TRBD2
cdr3_aa: CASSSGTSPYEQYF

cdr3_length: 13
j_call: TRBJ2-5
v_call: TRBV6-5
d_call: TRBD2
cdr3_aa: CASSGGLAGSQYF

cdr3_length: 15
j_call: TRBJ2-5
v_call: TRBV15
d_call: NA
cdr3_aa: CATSRDPGGQETQYF

cdr3_length: 16
j_call: TRBJ1-2
v_call: TRBV2
d_call: TRBD1
cdr3_aa: CASSDLGTEFHGGYTF

cdr3_length: 15
j_call: TRBJ1-2
v_call: TRBV5-5
d_call: NA
cdr3_aa: CASSPGQDNSYGYTF

cdr3_length: 15
j_call: TRBJ1-1
v_call: TRBV9
d_call: TRBD1
cdr3_aa: CASSANRDRVSEAFF

cdr3_length: 15
j_call: TRBJ2-1
v_call: TRBV5-3
d_call: TRBD2
cdr3_aa: CARSLATSGHNEQFF

cdr3_length: 16
j_call: TRBJ1-5
v_call: TRBV19
d_call: NA
cdr3_aa: CASSGGWGSFGGPQHF

cdr3_length: 13
j_call: TRBJ2-7
v_call: TRBV30
d_call: TRBD2
cdr3_aa: CAWRRGVPYEQYF

cdr3_length: 13
j_call: TRBJ1-1
v_call: TRBV30
d_call: NA
cdr3_aa: CAWSAQVNTEAFF

cdr3_length: 14
j_call: TRBJ2-7
v_call: TRBV5-1
d_call: NA
cdr3_aa: CASQPFRGTNEQYF

cdr3_length: 17
j_call: TRBJ1-4
v_call: TRBV28
d_call: NA
cdr3_aa: CASSLGRVITTNEKLFF

cdr3_length: 16
j_call: TRBJ2-7
v_call: TRBV7-9
d_call: TRBD1
cdr3_aa: CASSRYVGTGHYEQYF

cdr3_length: 15
j_call: TRBJ2-4
v_call: TRBV10-1
d_call: TRBD1
cdr3_aa: CASSAETGGLNIQYF

cdr3_length: 15
j_call: TRBJ2-5
v_call: TRBV10-2
d_call: TRBD2
cdr3_aa: CASMPQAGVQETQYF

cdr3_length: 14
j_call: TRBJ2-1
v_call: TRBV5-1
d_call: NA
cdr3_aa: CASSLVGEVNEQFF

cdr3_length: 15
j_call: TRBJ2-1
v_call: TRBV7-9
d_call: TRBD2
cdr3_aa: CASNLGGSPYNEQFF

cdr3_length: 15
j_call: TRBJ1-5
v_call: TRBV6-4
d_call: TRBD1
cdr3_aa: CASSPTGRAGQPQHF

cdr3_length: 15
j_call: TRBJ1-2
v_call: TRBV10-1
d_call: TRBD1
cdr3_aa: CASSRDRGSNYGYTF

cdr3_length: 15
j_call: TRBJ1-2
v_call: TRBV29-1
d_call: TRBD1
cdr3_aa: CRKYRGKGRNYGYTF

cdr3_length: 14
j_call: TRBJ1-6
v_call: TRBV6-6
d_call: NA
cdr3_aa: CASSYLDYNSPLHF

cdr3_length: 15
j_call: TRBJ2-7
v_call: TRBV21-1
d_call: NA
cdr3_aa: CASSPRDRNSYEQYF

cdr3_length: 12
j_call: TRBJ2-7
v_call: TRBV10-2
d_call: NA
cdr3_aa: CASSLQDYEQYF

cdr3_length: 15
j_call: TRBJ1-2
v_call: TRBV5-1
d_call: NA
cdr3_aa: CASRKSGGGSYGYTF

cdr3_length: 15
j_call: TRBJ2-3
v_call: TRBV28
d_call: TRBD2
cdr3_aa: CASTGLAGGTDTQYF

cdr3_length: 15
j_call: TRBJ2-7
v_call: TRBV5-4
d_call: NA
cdr3_aa: CASSAAGQSLYEQYF

cdr3_length: 12
j_call: TRBJ2-1
v_call: TRBV4-2
d_call: NA
cdr3_aa: CASSQDHQVPFF

cdr3_length: 17
j_call: TRBJ2-3
v_call: TRBV5-4
d_call: TRBD2
cdr3_aa: CASSLVLSGRATDTQYF

cdr3_length: 14
j_call: TRBJ2-3
v_call: TRBV18
d_call: NA
cdr3_aa: CASSRAVGTDTQYF

cdr3_length: 14
j_call: TRBJ1-6
v_call: TRBV7-6
d_call: NA
cdr3_aa: CASSSGSQGSPLHF

cdr3_length: 14
j_call: TRBJ1-1
v_call: TRBV13
d_call: NA
cdr3_aa: CASSFGAGVTEAFF

cdr3_length: 16
j_call: TRBJ1-1
v_call: TRBV27
d_call: NA
cdr3_aa: CASSKGDVPWVTEAFF

cdr3_length: 14
j_call: TRBJ2-7
v_call: TRBV7-9
d_call: TRBD2
cdr3_aa: CASSSARGGYEQYF

cdr3_length: 18
j_call: TRBJ2-1
v_call: TRBV27
d_call: TRBD2
cdr3_aa: CASSLGLAGLLSYNEQFF